These T cell receptor beta chains were read from a single sample in a study of cytomegalovirus exposure and HLA in healthy donors. Repertoires were generated with immunoSEQ multiplex PCR, while TCRdb's copy carries only in-frame clones and drops some. The sample records 130,000 to 150,000 clones, roughly four fifths being singletons. The sequencing sample was made of PBMCs. The source is a woman aged 25 to 39 in good health and CMV-seronegative. Both conserved end residues are part of each CDR3. Each record gives: CDR3 length, V gene, J gene, clone size, D gene, CDR3 DNA, CDR3 protein. A D gene is named only where the DNA matches it firmly. A row's size may be missing; if present it is once, few, many or a size class.

16	TRBV9	TRBJ2-6	NA	NA	TGTGCCAGCAGCGCAACTTTTCACTCTGGGGCCAACGTCCTGACTTTC	CASSATFHSGANVLTF
13	TRBV2	TRBJ1-1	few	TRBD1	TGTGCCAGCCTCGACAGGGACGACACTGAAGCTTTCTTT	CASLDRDDTEAFF
11	TRBV2	TRBJ1-2	few	TRBD1	TGTGCCGGGACAGGGAACTATGGCTACACCTTC	CAGTGNYGYTF
16	TRBV19	TRBJ2-3	NA	NA	TGTGCCAGTAGCCATGGGTTGTCCGGGGTCACAGATACGCAGTATTTT	CASSHGLSGVTDTQYF
16	TRBV7-7	TRBJ2-1	once	NA	TGTGCTAGCAGCTCGCGGTGGGGCGTATCCTACAATGAGCAGTTCTTC	CASSSRWGVSYNEQFF
15	TRBV7-8	TRBJ2-2	NA	NA	TGTGCCAGCAGCTTAGCGTCCAGGAGGTCAGGGGAGCTGTTTTTT	CASSLASRRSGELFF
15	TRBV2	TRBJ1-1	NA	NA	TGTGCCAGCAGTGAAATCGCAGGGACTAACACTGAAGCTTTCTTT	CASSEIAGTNTEAFF
13	TRBV5-1	TRBJ2-2	once	NA	TGCGCCAGCAGCTTGGCCCTACCCGGGGAGCTGTTTTTT	CASSLALPGELFF
15	TRBV5-1	TRBJ1-3	NA	TRBD1	TGCGCCAGCAGCACAGGGGACAGCTCTGGAAACACCATATATTTT	CASSTGDSSGNTIYF
16	TRBV9	TRBJ1-2	once	NA	TGTGCCAGCAGCGTAGCTCCTTTCCCAGGAGGCTATGGCTACACCTTC	CASSVAPFPGGYGYTF
14	TRBV5-6	TRBJ2-5	once	NA	TGTGCCAGCAGCTTGGAGGGAGGCCAAGAGACCCAGTACTTC	CASSLEGGQETQYF
14	TRBV7-2	TRBJ2-2	NA	NA	TGTGCCAGCAGCTTAGTGGCTAGCGCCGGGGAGCTGTTTTTT	CASSLVASAGELFF
18	TRBV5-5	TRBJ2-4	NA	TRBD1	TGTGCCAGCAGCTTGGTTTCGGGGACCGGGACAGGGGGTAACATTCAGTACTTC	CASSLVSGTGTGGNIQYF
13	TRBV7-9	TRBJ2-7	NA	TRBD1	TGTGCCAGCAGTACTACAGGGGGCTACGAGCAGTACTTC	CASSTTGGYEQYF
16	TRBV27	TRBJ2-7	NA	TRBD1	TGTGCCAGCAGTTCCGTGACTCCAGGGGGCGCCTACGAGCAGTACTTC	CASSSVTPGGAYEQYF
14	TRBV5-6	TRBJ2-7	NA	NA	TGTGCCAGCAGCTTGATACAGAGCTCCTACGAGCAGTACTTC	CASSLIQSSYEQYF
13	TRBV29-1	TRBJ2-5	NA	NA	TGCAGCATCTTGGGGGGAATGCAAGAGACCCAGTACTTC	CSILGGMQETQYF
13	TRBV7-9	TRBJ2-7	NA	NA	TGTGCCAGCAGCTTAGCACAGCCCTACGAGCAGTACTTC	CASSLAQPYEQYF
14	TRBV18	TRBJ1-1	NA	NA	TGTGCCAGCTCACCAGTGGTAGTCAACACTGAAGCTTTCTTT	CASSPVVVNTEAFF
11	TRBV29-1	TRBJ1-2	NA	NA	TGCAGCGTTGCGGTTCTCTATGGCTACACCTTC	CSVAVLYGYTF
16	TRBV19	TRBJ1-4	NA	NA	TGTGCCAGTAGACCAATCGGTGGAGCAACTAATGAAAAACTGTTTTTT	CASRPIGGATNEKLFF
13	TRBV6-5	TRBJ2-7	NA	NA	TGTGCCAGTCTAGACAGGAGATCGTACGAGCAGTACTTC	CASLDRRSYEQYF
15	TRBV15	TRBJ2-2	NA	TRBD1	TGTGCCACCAGCAGCAGGGGGAAGGGCACCGGGGAGCTGTTTTTT	CATSSRGKGTGELFF
15	TRBV2	TRBJ2-7	NA	TRBD2	TGTGCCAGCACTTTCTCGGCAGGGAGGGCCTACGAGCAGTACTTC	CASTFSAGRAYEQYF
14	TRBV2	TRBJ2-7	NA	TRBD1	TGTGCCAGCAGGCCGGGACAGGGCTCCTACGAGCAGTACTTC	CASRPGQGSYEQYF
15	TRBV5-1	TRBJ2-1	NA	TRBD2	TGCGCCAGCAGCTTGGTTCCGGGGGGAGTCAATGAGCAGTTCTTC	CASSLVPGGVNEQFF
16	TRBV5-1	TRBJ1-3	NA	NA	TGCGCCAGCAGCTTGGGGAGCACCTACTCTGGAAACACCATATATTTT	CASSLGSTYSGNTIYF
13	TRBV2	TRBJ2-3	NA	TRBD1	TGTGCCAGCAGCAGGGGGCACGGGGATACGCAGTATTTT	CASSRGHGDTQYF
16	TRBV15	TRBJ2-2	NA	TRBD2	TGTGCCACCAGCAGAGGTCTAGCGGAAAACACCGGGGAGCTGTTTTTT	CATSRGLAENTGELFF
16	TRBV5-1	TRBJ2-2	once	NA	TGCGCCAGCAGCTCCCGCCTGACAAGTAACACCGGGGAGCTGTTTTTT	CASSSRLTSNTGELFF
16	TRBV5-1	TRBJ2-3	NA	TRBD2	TGCGCCAGCAGCTTCGGGGCTAGCGGGGGGACAGATACGCAGTATTTT	CASSFGASGGTDTQYF
15	TRBV18	TRBJ1-3	NA	NA	TGTGCCAGCTCACTACAGGGAGCTTCCGGAAACACCATATATTTT	CASSLQGASGNTIYF
14	TRBV5-1	TRBJ2-3	NA	NA	TGCGCCAGCAGTTTCAGGCTGTCCGCAGATACGCAGTATTTT	CASSFRLSADTQYF
14	TRBV6-6	TRBJ1-5	NA	TRBD1	TGTGCCAGCAGTGGGACAGGAGACAATCAGCCCCAGCATTTT	CASSGTGDNQPQHF
15	TRBV19	TRBJ1-2	NA	NA	TGTGCCAGTAGTACCTCTCAAGGAGAGGTCTATGGCTACACCTTC	CASSTSQGEVYGYTF
11	TRBV29-1	TRBJ2-3	NA	NA	TGCAGCGTTCCTGGGGGGGATACGCAGTATTTT	CSVPGGDTQYF
12	TRBV30	TRBJ1-1	NA	NA	TGTGCCTGGAAGGAGGGGAACACTGAAGCTTTCTTT	CAWKEGNTEAFF
16	TRBV18	TRBJ1-4	NA	TRBD1	TGTGCCAGCTCACCAGGCGGACAGGGGGTGTTTGAAAAACTGTTTTTT	CASSPGGQGVFEKLFF
16	TRBV6-5	TRBJ2-5	NA	TRBD2	TGTGCCAGCAGTTACATTCTAGCGGGGGAACAAGAGACCCAGTACTTC	CASSYILAGEQETQYF
11	TRBV27	TRBJ1-6	few	NA	TGTGCCAGCGGTTCAAATTCACCCCTCCACTTT	CASGSNSPLHF
21	TRBV5-1	TRBJ2-2	NA	TRBD2	TGCGCCAGCAGCCTTCCCCGGGCAGGGGGCGTACTAGCGGGGCGGACCGGGGAGCTGTTTTTT	CASSLPRAGGVLAGRTGELFF
15	TRBV30	TRBJ1-2	NA	NA	TGTGCCTGGAGTTCCGACACCCCCAGACGCTATGGCTACACCTTC	CAWSSDTPRRYGYTF
11	TRBV12-5	TRBJ1-5	NA	NA	TGTGCTAGTGGCCTTAATCAGCCCCAGCATTTT	CASGLNQPQHF
16	TRBV5-4	TRBJ1-1	NA	TRBD1	TGTGCCAGCAGCGGCACAGGGGTAACTTCGGCCGCTGAAGCTTTCTTT	CASSGTGVTSAAEAFF
15	TRBV7-3	TRBJ2-5	NA	NA	TGTGCCAGCAGCCCCGGGGGACTCTTGGAAGAGACCCAGTACTTC	CASSPGGLLEETQYF
15	TRBV2	TRBJ2-2	NA	NA	TGTGCCAGCAGTGGTCGATCAGGGGCGGGCGGGGAGCTGTTTTTT	CASSGRSGAGGELFF
16	TRBV4-3	TRBJ2-1	NA	TRBD2	TGCGCCAGCAGCCAACAGCGGGGCCGCTCCTACAATGAGCAGTTCTTC	CASSQQRGRSYNEQFF
13	TRBV7-7	TRBJ2-2	NA	NA	TGTGCTAGCAGCTTAGCTGAGGCCGGGGAGCTGTTTTTT	CASSLAEAGELFF